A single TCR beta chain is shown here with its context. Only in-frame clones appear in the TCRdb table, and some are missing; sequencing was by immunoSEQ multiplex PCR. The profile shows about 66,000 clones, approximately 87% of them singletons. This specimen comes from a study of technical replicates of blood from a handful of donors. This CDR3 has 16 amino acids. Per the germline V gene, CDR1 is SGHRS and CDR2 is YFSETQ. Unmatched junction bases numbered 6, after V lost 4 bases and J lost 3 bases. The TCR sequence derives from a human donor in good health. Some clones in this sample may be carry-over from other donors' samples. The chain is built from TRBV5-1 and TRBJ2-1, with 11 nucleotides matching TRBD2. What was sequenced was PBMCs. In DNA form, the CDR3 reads TGCGCCAGCAGCCTATTAGCGGGGGGGTTCTACAATGAGCAGTTCTTC. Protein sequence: CASSLLAGGFYNEQFF.